This passage covers 25 T cell receptor beta chains from one sample sequenced in a study of blood T cell repertoires in COVID-19. Clones were sequenced by immunoSEQ multiplex PCR, and TCRdb holds only the in-frame ones, with some missing. The sample includes approximately 110,000 clones, 70% to 90% of them seen just once. The sequenced sample consisted of peripheral blood. The source of these receptors is a woman in her fifties or sixties with active or convalescent COVID-19.

The rearrangement links TRBV29-1 to TRBJ1-1, with D unclear. Germline values: CDR1 SQVTM, CDR2 ANQGSEA. There are 13 residues in the CDR3. The CDR3 sequence: CTASPGVNTEAFF. The CDR3 DNA is TGCACAGCCAGCCCCGGGGTGAACACTGAAGCTTTCTTT. The variable domain in full, completed from reference TRBV29-1 and TRBJ1-1, reads SAVISQKPSRDICQRGTSLTIQCQVDSQVTMMFWYRQQPGQSLTLIATANQGSEATYESGFVIDKFPISRPNLTFSTLTVSNMSPEDSSIYLCTASPGVNTEAFFGQGTRLTVV.

The chain carries TRBV27 and TRBJ1-1, with no clear D. The CDR3 covers 14 residues. Germline CDR1 reads MNHEY; CDR2 reads SMNVEV (reference sequence). V was cut by 4 bases and J by 4 bases, with 13 bases left in between. The CDR3 loop is CASSSRGVGTEAFF. The CDR3 DNA reads as TGTGCCAGCAGTTCCCGCGGGGTCGGCACTGAAGCTTTCTTT.

This clone was recorded a few times. V gene TRBV9 combines with J gene TRBJ1-2, with 7 bases matching TRBD1. Trimming cost V 3 bases and J 8 bases; bases outside gene matches: 10. Germline assignment: CDR1 SGDLS and CDR2 YYNGEE. The CDR3 contains 14 residues. The CDR3 loop reads CASSGHGTVGGYTF. In DNA form, the CDR3 reads TGTGCCAGCAGCGGGCACGGGACAGTTGGCGGCTACACCTTC.

As for this clone: Germline is not matched at one junction end, which may reflect a read error. The rearrangement links TRBV4-3 to TRBJ1-4; 9 nucleotides align to TRBD1. CDR1 and CDR2 from the germline V gene are LGHNA and YSLEER. The CDR3 extends over 16 amino acids. CDR3 bases: TGCGCCAGCAGTCAAGAGGACAGGGGACCTCTAGGAAAACTGTTTTTT. Translating gives CASSQEDRGPLGKLFF.

This clone was observed once. The chain joins TRBV19 to TRBJ1-4; D not certain. This CDR3 spans 13 amino acids. Germline values: CDR1 LNHDA, CDR2 SQIVND (reference sequence). With 0 bases removed from V and 13 bases from J, the gap between germline ends came to 12 bases. The CDR3 spells CASSIDPGRRLFF. CDR3 sequence (DNA): TGTGCCAGTAGTATAGATCCGGGGAGGAGACTGTTTTTT.

This chain connects TRBV28 to TRBJ1-2, with D tentatively TRBD1 (5 bases). V was cut by 3 bases and J by 4 bases, with 12 bases left in between. Germline V gene sequence: CDR1 MDHEN, CDR2 SYDVKM. The CDR3 extends over 14 amino acids. As DNA, the CDR3 is TGTGCCAGCAGTTTGGGGCAGGGCGGCTATGGCTACACCTTC. Its translation: CASSLGQGGYGYTF.

V usage is TRBV5-1 and J usage is TRBJ1-6; no clear D gene. Looked up from germline, CDR1 is SGHRS and CDR2 is YFSETQ. The CDR3 is 13 amino acids. Between the trimmed V and J ends, which lost 0 bases and 6 bases, there was a span of 4 bases. CDR3 protein: CASSLAGNSPLHF. The CDR3 region has the DNA TGCGCCAGCAGCTTGGCGGGTAATTCACCCCTCCACTTT. Together with reference TRBV5-1 and TRBJ1-6, the CDR3 gives the full variable domain: KAGVTQTPRYLIKTRGQQVTLSCSPISGHRSVSWYQQTPGQGLQFLFEYFSETQRNKGNFPGRFSGRQFSNSRSEMNVSTLELGDSALYLCASSLAGNSPLHFGNGTRLTVT.

The V gene is TRBV6-5, the J gene TRBJ2-7; D perhaps matches TRBD2 (6 bases). Germline V lookup: CDR1 MNHEY, CDR2 SVGAGI. V lost 7 bases, J lost 4 bases, and 20 bases lay in between. The CDR3 is 15 residues long. The CDR3 sequence is CASKKGVSAGYEQYF. CDR3 bases: TGTGCCAGCAAAAAAGGTGTCTCCGCGGGGTACGAGCAGTACTTC.

This CDR3 reads CASSLEGLGGDTQYF. CDR3 in DNA: TGTGCCAGCAGCCTTGAGGGACTAGGAGGAGATACGCAGTATTTT. The gene calls are TRBV11-2 and TRBJ2-3, with 8 bases that match TRBD2. The CDR3 covers 15 residues. CDR1 is SGHAT and CDR2 is FQNNGV in the germline V gene. With 5 bases clipped from V and 5 bases from J, the junction kept 9 bases outside the gene matches.

This clone occurred once. The rearrangement joins TRBV4-2 to TRBJ2-5; TRBD2 agrees at 8 bases. The J segment lost 1 base and the V segment lost 5 bases, leaving 9 bases of the junction unmatched. This CDR3 has 16 residues. Germline V gene data show CDR1 as LGHNA and CDR2 as YNFKEQ. CDR3 sequence: CASSSRGGRSQETQYF. The CDR3 nucleotides read TGTGCCAGCAGCAGCCGGGGGGGGCGGAGCCAAGAGACCCAGTACTTC.

This chain links TRBV29-1 with TRBJ2-3; the D gene is possibly TRBD2 (6 bases). V shed 5 bases and J shed 6 bases, with 12 bases lying between them. The V gene's germline CDR1 is SQVTM and CDR2 ANQGSEA. The CDR3 runs 12 residues. CDR3 sequence (DNA): TGCAGCGTTCGCCCGGGAGCCGATACGCAGTATTTT. Protein sequence: CSVRPGADTQYF.

The chain has TRBV15 and TRBJ2-7; 8 bases fit TRBD1. CDR1 is LNHNV and CDR2 is YYDKDF in the germline V gene (reference sequence). This CDR3 comprises 16 residues. J gave up 6 bases and V 1 base, and 11 bases lay outside the gene matches. The CDR3: CATSRGPSGTGSEQYF. Written as DNA, the CDR3 is TGTGCCACCAGCAGAGGCCCCTCCGGGACAGGATCCGAGCAGTACTTC.

The chain recombines TRBV28 with TRBJ2-7, with 12 bases identical to TRBD2. Germline CDR1 MDHEN, CDR2 SYDVKM. The V gene end was trimmed by 4 bases and the J gene end by 1 base; junction bases not matched to a gene: 2. CDR3 length: 15 residues. CDR3 sequence (DNA): TGTGCCAGCAGTTCAGGACTAGCGGGATCCTACGAGCAGTACTTC. It is translated as CASSSGLAGSYEQYF.

The rearrangement links TRBV4-1 to TRBJ2-1; 7 bases line up with TRBD1. Germline loops: CDR1 MGHRA, CDR2 YSYEKL. After removal of 0 bases from V and 9 bases from J, the junction contained 2 bases not matched to a gene. The length of the CDR3 is 13 residues. The CDR3 bases are TGCGCCAGCAGCCAAGAGACAGGGAGTGAGCAGTTCTTC. Translating it yields CASSQETGSEQFF.

The V and J genes are TRBV7-8 and TRBJ2-7; D might be TRBD2 (7 bases). Looked up from germline, CDR1 is SGHVS and CDR2 is FQNEAQ. Trimming removed 5 bases at V and 3 bases at J, with 17 bases between. This CDR3 region has 15 residues. CDR3 sequence (DNA): TGTGCCAGCAGCCCGTTGGCGGGGGCTTTCTACGAGCAGTACTTC. Its translation is CASSPLAGAFYEQYF.

The chain is built from TRBV2 and TRBJ1-1, with D possibly being TRBD1 (6 bases). Germline-derived CDR1 and CDR2 are SNHLY and FYNNEI. Deletions cut 8 bases from V and 1 base from J, with 11 bases between. This CDR3 contains 13 residues. The CDR3 coding sequence is TGTGCCAGCGGAGAGGACAGGAACACTGAAGCTTTCTTT. This codes for CASGEDRNTEAFF.

This chain links TRBV6-5 with TRBJ2-7; tentatively, D is TRBD2 (6 bases). This CDR3 region has 16 residues. Looked up from germline, CDR1 is MNHEY and CDR2 is SVGAGI. Trimming stripped 0 bases from V and 4 bases from J, with 16 bases between. The CDR3 sequence is CASSYSSAGRGYEQYF. Here the CDR3 DNA reads TGTGCCAGCAGTTACTCGTCGGCGGGACGGGGGTACGAGCAGTACTTC.

V is TRBV19 and J is TRBJ2-7; 8 nucleotides align to TRBD2. The CDR3 length is 16 residues. V shed 6 bases, J shed 2 bases, and the junction held 12 bases outside the gene matches. The germline V gene has CDR1 LNHDA and CDR2 SQIVND (reference sequence). Here the CDR3 reads CASSVDSAGGTYEQYF. As DNA, the CDR3 is TGTGCCAGTAGCGTCGACTCTGCGGGAGGTACCTACGAGCAGTACTTC.

V gene TRBV27 combines with J gene TRBJ2-7, with 7 positions matching TRBD2. After removal of 8 bases from V and 7 bases from J, the junction contained 11 bases not matched to a gene. The CDR3 contains 13 residues. Germline V gene sequence: CDR1 MNHEY, CDR2 SMNVEV (reference sequence). The CDR3 DNA is TGTGCCAGCTGCGGGCGGGGGTTAAGGGAGCAGTACTTC. Amino acid sequence: CASCGRGLREQYF.

The chain uses TRBV13 and TRBJ2-3; 9 nucleotides line up with TRBD1. Germline loops: CDR1 PRHDT, CDR2 FYEKMQ (reference sequence). This CDR3 contains 18 residues. V was clipped by 0 bases and J by 0 bases; unmatched bases: 7. In DNA, the CDR3 is TGTGCCAGCAGCTTAGGAGTGACGGGACAGGGCAGCACAGATACGCAGTATTTT. This codes for CASSLGVTGQGSTDTQYF.

V and J are TRBV10-1 and TRBJ1-5, with TRBD1 matching over 8 bases. CDR1 and CDR2 from the germline V gene are WNHNN and SYGVQD (reference sequence). J lost 0 bases, V lost 6 bases, and 10 bases had no gene match. The CDR3 runs to 17 residues. CDR3 coding DNA: TGCGCCAGCAGGCGGGACAGGCAGACTTTTAGCAATCAGCCCCAGCATTTT. Translation gives CASRRDRQTFSNQPQHF.

The chain combines TRBV19 with TRBJ1-1; 9 bases map to TRBD1. V lost 10 bases, J lost 5 bases, and 8 bases stayed unmatched. The V gene's germline CDR1 is LNHDA and CDR2 SQIVND (reference sequence). CDR3 length equals 13 residues. CDR3 nucleotides: TGTGCCACAAGGGACAGGGCGGGAACTGAAGCTTTCTTT. It is translated as CATRDRAGTEAFF.

The chain carries TRBV5-1 and TRBJ1-4; a possible D gene is TRBD1 (5 bases). V gave up 4 bases and J gave up 3 bases, with 16 bases separating them. Germline V CDR1 and CDR2: SGHRS, YFSETQ. The CDR3 is 16 amino acids. CDR3 amino acids: CASSPPGGRSNEKLFF. As DNA, the CDR3 is TGCGCCAGCAGCCCGCCGGGGGGGAGGTCTAATGAAAAACTGTTTTTT.

This clone was observed a few times. This chain joins TRBV5-4 and TRBJ2-2, with 7 bases that match TRBD1. Germline loops: CDR1 SGHNT, CDR2 YYREEE (reference sequence). J lost 3 bases, V lost 2 bases, and 4 bases had no gene match. This CDR3 has 15 residues. The CDR3 spells CASSLQGRDTGELFF. CDR3 nucleotide sequence: TGTGCCAGCAGCTTACAGGGGCGTGACACCGGGGAGCTGTTTTTT.

With regard to this clone: At one boundary the junction diverges from the germline segment, which might be a read error. J is TRBJ1-3 and V is TRBV6-6, with 7 bases identical to TRBD1. CDR1 is MNHNY and CDR2 is SVGAGI in the germline V gene (reference sequence). The CDR3 totals 12 residues. The DNA of the CDR3 is TGTGCCAGCAGTAGGGAAGAGACAGGGATAGATTTT. This translates into CASSREETGIDF.